These 12 T cell receptor beta chains came from one sample sequenced in a study of blood T cell repertoires in COVID-19 (dated by TCRdb to 2019 to 2021). Library preparation used the immunoSEQ multiplex PCR assay. The table comes from immuneACCESS by way of TCRdb, which keeps in-frame sequences with V and J called. Part of the clones is missing from these tables; in studies checked, under half for an unresolved V gene and the rest for unknown reasons. In this sample the table shows 52,000 or so clones, 90% of which occur a single time. The top ten constitute 3.1% of the sample. Source material: peripheral blood. The receptors were gathered from a human donor in a cohort sampled during active COVID-19.

This sequence joins TRBV5-1 and TRBJ1-2, with D uncertain. V gave up 4 bases and J gave up 8 bases, with 21 bases separating them. CDR3 length equals 15 residues. Germline V CDR1 and CDR2: SGHRS, YFSETQ. CDR3 in amino acids: CASSNPVGENYGYTF. The CDR3 DNA follows: TGCGCCAGCAGCAACCCCGTCGGGGAAAATTACGGCTACACCTTC.

The chain recombines TRBV18 with TRBJ2-2; weak D call: TRBD1 (5 bases). The CDR3 consists of 14 residues. CDR1 and CDR2 from the germline V gene are KGHSH and LQKENI. Trimming took off 2 bases at V and 4 bases at J, with 8 bases between the two ends. The CDR3 nucleotides are TGTGCCAGCTCACCAAACAGGATCACCGGGGAGCTGTTTTTT. As protein: CASSPNRITGELFF.

The CDR3 DNA sequence: TGTGCCAGCAGCCGGACTAGCATTGAAGGGGAGCAGTACTTC. The encoded protein is CASSRTSIEGEQYF. This rearrangement joins TRBV6-2 or TRBV6-3 to TRBJ2-7, with 8 bases aligning to TRBD2. This CDR3 spans 14 amino acids. The trim removed 6 bases at V and 7 bases at J, leaving 11 bases unmatched. Germline V lookup: CDR1 MNHEY, CDR2 SVGEGT.

V and J are TRBV5-6 and TRBJ2-7; 8 bases align to TRBD1. The CDR3 sequence is 14 residues long. Per germline, CDR1 SGHDT and CDR2 YYEEEE. The V gene end was trimmed by 4 bases and the J gene end by 3 bases; junction bases not matched to a gene: 6. CDR3 in amino acids: CASSRDRGNYEQYF. CDR3 DNA: TGTGCCAGCAGCCGCGACAGGGGAAACTACGAGCAGTACTTC. The full variable domain, rest sourced from reference TRBV5-6 and TRBJ2-7, is DAGVTQSPTHLIKTRGQQVTLRCSPKSGHDTVSWYQQALGQGPQFIFQYYEEEERQRGNFPDRFSGHQFPNYSSELNVNALLLGDSALYLCASSRDRGNYEQYFGPGTRLTVT.

The CDR3 loop reads CASNRYPNEKLFF. CDR3 coding DNA: TGTGCCAGCAACAGGTATCCTAATGAAAAACTGTTTTTT. The chain carries TRBV14 and TRBJ1-4; tentatively, D is TRBD1 (5 bases). CDR3 size: 13 residues. The V end lost 7 bases, the J end lost 3 bases, and 9 bases lay between the germline ends. CDR1 is SGHDN, CDR2 FVKESK, per germline.

The CDR3 protein is CASRESGYQNIQYF. CDR3 DNA sequence: TGTGCCAGCAGAGAGTCAGGGTACCAAAACATTCAGTACTTC. The rearrangement uses TRBV2 and TRBJ2-4, with a tentative D call TRBD1 (5 bases). The V and J ends lost 6 bases and 5 bases respectively, with 14 bases between them. This CDR3 has 14 amino acids. Germline CDR1 and CDR2: SNHLY and FYNNEI.

V and J are TRBV20-1 and TRBJ2-3; a possible D gene is TRBD2 (5 bases). Per the germline V gene, CDR1 is DFQATT and CDR2 is SNEGSKA (reference sequence). Trimming pared 3 bases from V and 2 bases from J, leaving 15 bases between. This CDR3 has 15 residues. The CDR3 DNA is TGCAGTGCTAGTGGGCGGGCAAACCCCACAGATACGCAGTATTTT. Encoded protein: CSASGRANPTDTQYF.

The V call is TRBV24-1, the J call TRBJ2-7; 7 nucleotides line up with TRBD1. CDR3 length: 19 residues. V shed 3 bases and J 3 bases; nucleotides not matched to a gene: 19. Germline V lookup: CDR1 KGHDR, CDR2 SFDVKD. For the CDR3, the DNA is TGTGCCACCAGTGATGATGGGACAGTTAAGTGCCCTCTCCACTACGAGCAGTACTTC. Protein sequence: CATSDDGTVKCPLHYEQYF.

The rearrangement uses TRBV11-2 and TRBJ1-1; tentatively, D is TRBD1 (6 bases). The germline CDR1 and CDR2 sequences are SGHAT and FQNNGV. Deletions cut 5 bases from V and 2 bases from J, with 21 bases between. CDR3 length: 17 amino acids. CDR3 nucleotide sequence: TGTGCCAGCAGCGCGCCCCTGGGGACAAATAGAAACACTGAAGCTTTCTTT. Translated: CASSAPLGTNRNTEAFF.

The chain has TRBV6-1 and TRBJ2-7; D is undetermined. CDR1 and CDR2 from the germline V gene are MNHNS and SASEGT. This CDR3 contains 14 residues. Trimming left V 2 bases short and J 3 bases short, with 11 bases between. The CDR3 DNA is TGTGCCAGCAGTGAACCCCCCTTTTACTACGAGCAGTACTTC. Amino acids: CASSEPPFYYEQYF.

The rearrangement uses TRBV2 and TRBJ1-3; TRBD1 might be the D (6 bases). This CDR3 comprises 15 residues. The V end lost 5 bases, the J end lost 0 bases, and 11 bases lay between the germline ends. In germline, CDR1 is SNHLY, CDR2 FYNNEI. The DNA for the CDR3 is TGTGCCAGCAGTAATAGCAGGGGCTCTGGAAACACCATATATTTT. This translates into CASSNSRGSGNTIYF.

V usage is TRBV15 and J usage is TRBJ1-3; D gene ambiguous. With 0 bases removed from V and 0 bases from J, the gap between germline ends came to 6 bases. Per the germline V gene, CDR1 is LNHNV and CDR2 is YYDKDF (reference sequence). The CDR3 totals 15 residues. CDR3 sequence (DNA): TGTGCCACCAGCAGAGAGGGCTTCTCTGGAAACACCATATATTTT. It translates to CATSREGFSGNTIYF.